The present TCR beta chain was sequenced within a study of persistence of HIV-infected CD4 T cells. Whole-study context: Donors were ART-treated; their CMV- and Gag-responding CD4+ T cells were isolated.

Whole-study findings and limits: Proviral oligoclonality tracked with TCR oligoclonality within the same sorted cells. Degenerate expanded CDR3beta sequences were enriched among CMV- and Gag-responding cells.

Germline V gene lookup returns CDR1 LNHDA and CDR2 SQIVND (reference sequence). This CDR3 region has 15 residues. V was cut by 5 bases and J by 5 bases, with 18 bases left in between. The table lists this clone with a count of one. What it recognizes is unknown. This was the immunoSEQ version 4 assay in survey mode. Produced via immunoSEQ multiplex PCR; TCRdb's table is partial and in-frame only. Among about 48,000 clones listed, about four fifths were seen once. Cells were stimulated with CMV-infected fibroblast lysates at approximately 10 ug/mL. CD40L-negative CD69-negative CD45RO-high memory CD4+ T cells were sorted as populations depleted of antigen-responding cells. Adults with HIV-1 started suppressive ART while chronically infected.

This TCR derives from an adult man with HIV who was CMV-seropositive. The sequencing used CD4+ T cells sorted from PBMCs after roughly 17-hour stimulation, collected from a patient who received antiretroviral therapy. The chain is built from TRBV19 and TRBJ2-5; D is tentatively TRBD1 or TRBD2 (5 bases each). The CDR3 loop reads CASSVTGTLRETQYF. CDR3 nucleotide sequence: TGTGCCAGTAGTGTCACCGGGACCTTAAGGGAGACCCAGTACTTC.